These T cell receptor beta chains were read from a single sample in a study of CD4 T cells in relation to SARS-CoV-2 and coronaviruses. No antigens are known for them. Repertoires were generated with immunoSEQ multiplex PCR, while TCRdb's copy carries only in-frame clones and drops some. The repertoire holds tens of thousands of clones, with roughly 76% as singletons. Material: CD4+ T cells from PBMCs, cultured in vitro. The origin of the receptors is a human donor in good health. CDR3s include the opening cysteine and the closing phenylalanine or tryptophan. A D gene is named only where the DNA matches it firmly. A row's size may be missing; if present it is once, few, many or a size class.

15 TRBJ2-3 . . TRBV9 TGTGCCAGCAGCGTAGACCCCTCGGGCACAGATACGCAGTATTTT CASSVDPSGTDTQYF
14 TRBJ2-2 few . TRBV7-8 TGTGCCAGCAGAGACAAGACGAACACCGGGGAGCTGTTTTTT CASRDKTNTGELFF
16 TRBJ2-5 . TRBD2 TRBV5-4 TGTGCCAGCAGCTTAGGACTAGCGGGGAACCAAGAGACCCAGTACTTC CASSLGLAGNQETQYF
15 TRBJ2-7 . TRBD1 TRBV28 TGTGCCAGCAGTCTCCTTATGGACAGGGACTTAGAGCAGTACTTC CASSLLMDRDLEQYF
15 TRBJ1-4 . TRBD1 TRBV19 TGTGCCAGTAGCTTCCAGGGGGGAACTAATGAAAAACTGTTTTTT CASSFQGGTNEKLFF
15 TRBJ1-2 . TRBD1 TRBV5-5 TGTGCCAGCAGCAGCGGACAGCCAGGGGGGTATGGCTACACCTTC CASSSGQPGGYGYTF
13 TRBJ1-1 . . TRBV6-5 TGTGCCAGCAGGGTTAGAGGGAGGACTGAAGCTTTCTTT CASRVRGRTEAFF
16 TRBJ2-1 . TRBD2 TRBV18 TGTGCCAGCTCACCACGCCTAGCGGGAGGGGGCAATGAGCAGTTCTTC CASSPRLAGGGNEQFF
16 TRBJ1-6 few . TRBV3-1/TRBV3-2 TGTGCCAGCAGCCAAGTTCTCCCCAGGGGAGACTCACCCCTCCACTTT CASSQVLPRGDSPLHF
11 TRBJ1-2 . . TRBV7-2 TGTGCCAGCAGCTTATGGGGCGGCTACACCTTC CASSLWGGYTF
16 TRBJ1-1 . . TRBV3-1/TRBV3-2 TGTGCCAGCAGCCCTCGCGGGAGGGGAGGAGGCACTGAAGCTTTCTTT CASSPRGRGGGTEAFF
15 TRBJ2-1 . . TRBV7-3 TGTGCCAGCAGCTTAATTGATAGCTCCTACAATGAGCAGTTCTTC CASSLIDSSYNEQFF
15 TRBJ2-1 . . TRBV5-1 TGCGCCAGCGATACGGGAGGGGGCTTGGGGAATGAGCAGTTCTTC CASDTGGGLGNEQFF
16 TRBJ1-2 . . TRBV9 TGTGCCAGCAGCGTAACCACAGGTCCGAGCGCCTATGGCTACACCTTC CASSVTTGPSAYGYTF
16 TRBJ1-2 . TRBD1 TRBV6-2/TRBV6-3 TGTGCCAGCAGTCAGCTTCCGGGACAGAGGGGGTACGGCTACACCTTC CASSQLPGQRGYGYTF
13 TRBJ2-5 . . TRBV6-2/TRBV6-3 TGTGCCAGCAGCGCTAGGGCCCAAGAGACCCAGTACTTC CASSARAQETQYF
18 TRBJ1-5 once TRBD1 TRBV18 TGTGCCAGCTCACCACAAGGTAGCGGTCAGGGGGCAAATCAGCCCCAGCATTTT CASSPQGSGQGANQPQHF
16 TRBJ2-1 . TRBD2 TRBV13 TGTGCCAGCAGCTTAAGCCCAGCGGGGGATCTGAATGAGCAGTTCTTC CASSLSPAGDLNEQFF
10 TRBJ2-1 . . TRBV6-5 TGTGCCAGCAGGTACAATGAGCAGTTCTTC CASRYNEQFF
16 TRBJ2-1 . TRBD2 TRBV5-1 TGCGCCAGCAGCTTGGCGTCGGGAGGCACATACAATGAGCAGTTCTTC CASSLASGGTYNEQFF
17 TRBJ1-6 . TRBD1 TRBV19 TGTGCCAGTAGTACGCAGACAGGGGCCACCTATAATTCACCCCTCCACTTT CASSTQTGATYNSPLHF
19 TRBJ2-2 . . TRBV5-1 TGCGCCAGCAGCCTGGTCTTCGGGACTGCCACTTCGAACACCGGGGAGCTGTTTTTT CASSLVFGTATSNTGELFF
17 TRBJ2-1 . TRBD2 TRBV19 TGTGCCAGTAGTCCCCTGACTGGATCTAGCGGGAGCAATGAGCAGTTCTTC CASSPLTGSSGSNEQFF
14 TRBJ2-2 . . TRBV28 TGTGCCAGCAGTTCATCCCTCCCCTCCGGGGAGCTGTTTTTT CASSSSLPSGELFF
14 TRBJ2-7 few TRBD1 TRBV5-1 TGCGCCAGCAGCTCGCGGGACAGGGAGTACGAGCAGTACTTC CASSSRDREYEQYF
16 TRBJ1-5 . . TRBV19 TGTGCCAGTAGTATTCCCGGGGGGGGTAGCAATCAGCCCCAGCATTTT CASSIPGGGSNQPQHF
13 TRBJ1-2 once . TRBV30 TGTGCCTGGAGTGTACCCCCCGGGGATGGCTACACCTTC CAWSVPPGDGYTF
14 TRBJ2-7 . . TRBV7-2 TGTGCCAGCAGCTTAGAGTCAAGGTTCTACGAGCAGTACTTC CASSLESRFYEQYF
18 TRBJ2-3 . TRBD2 TRBV7-2 TGTGCCAGCAGCGAACCGGGACTAGCGGATACTAGCACAGATACGCAGTATTTT CASSEPGLADTSTDTQYF
15 TRBJ1-4 . . TRBV19 TGTGCCAGTTCTCAGCAGGGTCAGGGTGGTGAAAAACTGTTTTTT CASSQQGQGGEKLFF
14 TRBJ2-1 . . TRBV6-5 TGTGCCAGCAGCGCGGGACCCAACTACAATGAGCAGTTCTTC CASSAGPNYNEQFF
14 TRBJ1-2 . . TRBV28 TGTGCCAGCAGTTTTCCGGACGGTAACTATGGCTACACCTTC CASSFPDGNYGYTF
15 TRBJ2-3 . TRBD2 TRBV9 TGTGCCAGCAGCTCCCGCGGGGGAGACACAGATACGCAGTATTTT CASSSRGGDTDTQYF
13 TRBJ1-2 once TRBD1 TRBV10-3 TGTGCCATCACCTACGACAGGGACTATGGCTACACCTTC CAITYDRDYGYTF
13 TRBJ2-7 . . TRBV5-1 TGCGCCAGCAGCTTTAGGGCAGCCTACGAGCAGTACTTC CASSFRAAYEQYF
16 TRBJ2-6 . . TRBV19 TGTGCCAGTAGTATAGACGCAAGCTCTGGGGCCAACGTCCTGACTTTC CASSIDASSGANVLTF
13 TRBJ1-1 once . TRBV27 TGTGCCAGCAGTACCGGGAGAATCACTGAAGCTTTCTTT CASSTGRITEAFF
14 TRBJ2-2 . . TRBV7-9 TGTGCCAGCCTAAACGGGCTAGCAGCCGGGGAGCTGTTTTTT CASLNGLAAGELFF
16 TRBJ2-7 . . TRBV4-3 TGCGCCAGCAGCCAAGATCACCGTGGGGTTGGGGACGAGCAGTACTTC CASSQDHRGVGDEQYF
15 TRBJ1-4 . . TRBV10-3 TGTGCCATCAGCCGGGACACCTCAACTAATGAAAAACTGTTTTTT CAISRDTSTNEKLFF
14 TRBJ1-1 . . TRBV2 TGTGCCAGCAGTCCCCCAGGTGGGTCCACTGAAGCTTTCTTT CASSPPGGSTEAFF
19 TRBJ1-5 few . TRBV7-2 TGTGCCAGCAGCTTTCTCGGATCCGGGGCAGGGCAAGGGGATCAGCCCCAGCATTTT CASSFLGSGAGQGDQPQHF
15 TRBJ2-5 . TRBD2 TRBV6-2/TRBV6-3 TGTGCCAGCAGTTACAGCGGGGGCTCGCCAGTGGACCAGTACTTC CASSYSGGSPVDQYF
16 TRBJ2-1 . TRBD2 TRBV5-1 TGCGCCAGCAGCTTGCCCCGACTAGCGGTTGACAATGAGCAGTTCTTC CASSLPRLAVDNEQFF
15 TRBJ1-2 . . TRBV19 TGTGCCAGTAGCGGGTGGACGGATCCTAACTATGGCTACACCTTC CASSGWTDPNYGYTF
14 TRBJ2-3 once . TRBV10-3 TGTGCCATCAGTGAGTCGACGGGGGCAGATACGCAGTATTTT CAISESTGADTQYF
17 TRBJ2-7 . . TRBV4-1 TGCGCCAGCAGCCACTCCCAATTTCGGACAGCTACCTACGAGCAGTACTTC CASSHSQFRTATYEQYF
14 TRBJ2-3 . . TRBV3-1/TRBV3-2 TGTGCCAGCAGCCAAGATTTGACGTTGGGTACGCAGTATTTT CASSQDLTLGTQYF
17 TRBJ2-3 . TRBD2 TRBV7-9 TGTGCCAGCAGCTTACGAGGTGGCGGGAGTGGCACAGATACGCAGTATTTT CASSLRGGGSGTDTQYF
15 TRBJ2-3 few . TRBV5-1 TGCGCCAGCAGCTTGGAGGGGGTTAGCACAGATACGCAGTATTTT CASSLEGVSTDTQYF
14 TRBJ1-3 . . TRBV12-5 TGTGCTAGTGGCTCCCAAGACTCTGGAAACACCATATATTTT CASGSQDSGNTIYF
15 TRBJ2-7 . . TRBV5-1 TGCGCCAGCAGAGAGGCCCCCACGGCGCCCTACGAGCAGTACTTC CASREAPTAPYEQYF
11 TRBJ1-4 once . TRBV30 TGTGCCTGGAGTGTAGGGGAAAAACTGTTTTTT CAWSVGEKLFF
15 TRBJ1-2 . . TRBV6-1 TGTGCCAGCAGTGAAGACGGCCACAGGGACTATGGCTACACCTTC CASSEDGHRDYGYTF